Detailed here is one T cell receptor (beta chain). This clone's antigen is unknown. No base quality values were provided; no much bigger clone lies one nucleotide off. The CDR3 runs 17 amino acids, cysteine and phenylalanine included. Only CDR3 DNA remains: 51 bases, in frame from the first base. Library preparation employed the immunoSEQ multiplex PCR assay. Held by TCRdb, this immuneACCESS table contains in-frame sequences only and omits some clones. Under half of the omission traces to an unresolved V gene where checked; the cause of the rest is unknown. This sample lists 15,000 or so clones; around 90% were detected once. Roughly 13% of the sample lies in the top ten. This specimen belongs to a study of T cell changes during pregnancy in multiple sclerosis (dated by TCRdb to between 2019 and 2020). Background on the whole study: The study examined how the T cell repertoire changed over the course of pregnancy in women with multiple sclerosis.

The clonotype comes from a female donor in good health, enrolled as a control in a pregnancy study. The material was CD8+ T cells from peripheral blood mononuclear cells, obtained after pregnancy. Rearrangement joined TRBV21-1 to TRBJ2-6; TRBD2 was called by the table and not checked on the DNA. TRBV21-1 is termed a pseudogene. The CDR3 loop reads CASSGAPEAPGANVLTF. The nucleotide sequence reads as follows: TGTGCCAGCAGCGGTGCCCCTGAGGCCCCGGGGGCCAACGTCCTGACTTTC.